This T cell receptor (beta chain) was sequenced in a study of cytomegalovirus exposure and HLA in healthy donors. Notes on this clone: Its antigen is as yet unknown.

Primers: 60 Vbeta forward and 13 Jbeta reverse. Some clones are missing from TCRdb's copy, which holds only in-frame ones; the method was immunoSEQ multiplex PCR. The repertoire holds 150,000 to 200,000 clones, more than 70% seen once, with less than 1.1% in the top ten. V was pared by 0 bases and J by 3 bases, with 14 bases between. CDR3 length: 16 amino acids. Germline V lookup: CDR1 SGDLS, CDR2 YYNGEE. Overall study results and limits: A later analysis found TCR association rates differed by HLA locus, highest for DRB1 and lowest for HLA-C.

The rearrangement links TRBV9 to TRBJ2-3; D is possibly TRBD2 (5 bases). Sequencing was done on a sample of PBMCs. The TCR comes from a woman in her thirties or forties in good health and CMV-seronegative. CDR3: CASSVGAATLTDTQYF. The DNA for the CDR3 is TGTGCCAGCAGCGTAGGAGCGGCAACCTTAACAGATACGCAGTATTTT.